This passage covers 5 T cell receptor beta chains from one sample sequenced in a study of shared clonotypes between healthy human individuals (dated by TCRdb to 2018 to 2021). Library preparation employed the immunoSEQ multiplex PCR assay. Imported from immuneACCESS, the table was reduced by TCRdb to in-frame sequences with V and J called. These copies leave out some clones; in studies compared against another copy, an unresolved V gene accounts for under half, and the cause of the remainder is not known. The sample profile shows around 2.1 million clones; just over 90% of them were found once. 1.5% to 2% of the sample comes from the top ten. CD8 naive samples were obtained by positive selection for CCR7 among CD45RO-negative cells, yielding a CD45RA+CCR7+ population from which TemRA cells were excluded. The sample was naive CD8+ T cells from PBMCs. Per the publication, the cell subset or site label means: CD45RA+CCR7+. The receptor source for this set is a man aged 18 to 30 in good health. Some clones in this sample may be carry-over from other donors' samples.

V and J are TRBV27 and TRBJ2-7; the match to TRBD1 covers 8 bases. V dropped 2 bases and J dropped 1; count of bases not matched to a gene: 4. The CDR3 extends over 15 amino acids. The germline V gene has CDR1 MNHEY and CDR2 SMNVEV (reference sequence). The CDR3 spells CASSLSHRGSYEQYF. The CDR3 nucleotides are TGTGCCAGCAGTTTAAGTCACAGGGGGTCCTACGAGCAGTACTTC.

The chain employs TRBV7-6 and TRBJ1-5; no clear D gene. The CDR3 consists of 18 residues. The V end was cut by 4 bases, the J end by 0 bases, with 19 bases between. Germline values: CDR1 SGHVS, CDR2 FNYEAQ. The CDR3 DNA follows: TGTGCCAGCAGCTCTACCCCGGACGGCCCCTATAGCAATCAGCCCCAGCATTTT. Translating it yields CASSSTPDGPYSNQPQHF.

This rearrangement joins TRBV4-1 to TRBJ1-5; no firm D call. Trimming took 0 bases from V and 6 from J, leaving 12 bases between them. Germline values: CDR1 MGHRA, CDR2 YSYEKL. This CDR3 is built from 15 residues. The CDR3, as DNA: TGCGCCAGCAGCCAAGATGAGAGAGGAGCTCAGCCCCAGCATTTT. Translated, it gives CASSQDERGAQPQHF.

This clone was observed once. CDR3 sequence: CASGSSASGRLDTQYF. The CDR3 DNA reads as TGTGCCAGCGGGAGCTCGGCTAGCGGGAGATTGGATACGCAGTATTTT. This chain connects TRBV9 to TRBJ2-3; 10 bases match TRBD2. V shed 7 bases and J 6 bases; nucleotides not matched to a gene: 14. The germline CDR1 and CDR2 sequences are SGDLS and YYNGEE. The CDR3 consists of 16 residues.

This chain joins TRBV7-8 and TRBJ2-7, with D possibly being TRBD1 (6 bases). Germline CDR1 is SGHVS and CDR2 is FQNEAQ. This CDR3 contains 15 residues. V was shortened by 1 base and J by 7 bases, with 17 bases between the two germline ends. DNA of the CDR3: TGTGCCAGCAGCTTAGTTAGGGGGACCGCTCGAGAGCAGTACTTC. It is translated as CASSLVRGTAREQYF.